Below are 21 T cell receptor beta chains sequenced from a single sample in a study of T-cell memory formation after mild COVID-19. One entry per CDR3 protein, called by TCRdb with MiXCR from the 5' RACE reads. In the table there are around 300,000 distinct CDR3 sequences, approximately 12% of which are singletons. Source material: PBMCs or a T cell subset sorted from them (not recorded which). These receptor sequences come from a man aged 18 to 30 who had mild COVID-19 (a few samples of this study predate the infection). Cell type and time point are not known.

This rearrangement joins TRBV30 to TRBJ1-2, with D possibly matching TRBD1 (5 bases). Germline V gene lookup returns CDR1 GTSNPN and CDR2 SVGIG (reference sequence). There are 14 residues in the CDR3. Trimming took off 4 bases at V and 6 bases at J, with 18 bases between the two ends. The DNA for the CDR3 is TGTGCCTGGACGGAGAGTTGGGGACGAAATGGCTACACCTTC. It encodes CAWTESWGRNGYTF.

This clonotype has more than one count but fewer than ten. The chain carries TRBV24-1 and TRBJ2-1; 9 bases match TRBD2. V lost 5 bases, J lost 4 bases, and 5 bases stayed unmatched. Germline assignment: CDR1 KGHDR and CDR2 SFDVKD. This CDR3 has 15 residues. The CDR3 spells CATSGAAGGYNEQFF. The CDR3 nucleotides are TGTGCCACCAGTGGAGCAGCGGGGGGTTACAATGAGCAGTTCTTC.

The chain combines TRBV6-2 or TRBV6-3 with TRBJ2-7; 7 nucleotides agree with TRBD1. The CDR3 consists of 14 residues. V lost 6 bases, J lost 5 bases, and 10 bases stayed unmatched. Germline CDR1 and CDR2: MNHEY and SVGEGT. DNA of the CDR3: TGTGCCAGCAGCCCTATGACAGGGACCCACGAGCAGTACTTC. This encodes CASSPMTGTHEQYF.

This clonotype was picked up a small number of times. The rearrangement joins TRBV4-1 to TRBJ1-4; 7 bases match TRBD1. CDR1 and CDR2 (germline): MGHRA, YSYEKL. There are 17 residues in the CDR3. V lost 1 base, J lost 5 bases, and 10 bases stayed unmatched. CDR3 loop: CASSQAVPGGLNEKLFF. For the CDR3, the DNA is TGCGCCAGCAGCCAAGCTGTGCCAGGGGGGTTAAATGAAAAACTGTTTTTT.

The chain links TRBV28 to TRBJ2-7; 7 positions agree with TRBD1. The J segment lost 3 bases and the V segment lost 7 bases, leaving 9 bases of the junction unmatched. Germline-derived CDR1 and CDR2 are MDHEN and SYDVKM. The CDR3 spans 14 residues. CDR3 in amino acids: CASTSGGTGYEQYV. CDR3 nucleotide sequence: TGTGCCAGCACCTCAGGGGGAACGGGCTACGAGCAGTACGTC.

The V call is TRBV4-3, the J call TRBJ2-7; no clear D. This CDR3 contains 13 residues. The germline V gene encodes CDR1 LGHNA and CDR2 YSLEER. Between the trimmed V and J ends, which lost 4 bases and 4 bases, there was a span of 11 bases. The CDR3 DNA reads TGCGCCAGCAGCCCGCGGATGGGGTACGAGCAGTACGTC. Protein sequence: CASSPRMGYEQYV.

The CDR3 protein is CASSYGGGRGRGEAFF. In nucleotides, the CDR3 is TGTGCCAGCAGTTACGGGGGTGGCAGGGGGCGCGGTGAAGCTTTCTTT. The V gene is TRBV6-5, the J gene TRBJ1-1; 8 bases fit TRBD1. CDR3 size: 16 residues. J lost 7 bases, V lost 2 bases, and 12 bases had no gene match. CDR1 and CDR2 from the germline V gene are MNHEY and SVGAGI.

The chain joins TRBV20-1 to TRBJ2-7; D ambiguous. This CDR3 has 13 residues. Looked up from germline, CDR1 is DFQATT and CDR2 is SNEGSKA (reference sequence). V lost 1 base to trimming and J lost 3 bases, with 10 bases between them. CDR3 sequence (DNA): TGCAGTGCTAGAGTTGGCCAGAGCTACGAGCAGTACGTC. It codes for CSARVGQSYEQYV.

Only a few counts were recorded for this clonotype. This chain uses TRBV7-9 with TRBJ1-2, with D uncertain. Germline CDR1 SEHNR, CDR2 FQNEAQ (reference sequence). The V and J ends lost 3 bases and 8 bases respectively, with 13 bases between them. The CDR3 runs to 13 residues. The CDR3 loop reads CASSFETVLGYTF. As DNA, the CDR3 is TGTGCCAGCAGCTTCGAAACAGTCCTCGGCTACACCTTC.

This clonotype has more than one count but fewer than ten. The chain joins TRBV10-3 to TRBJ1-2; no clear D gene. Germline CDR1 ENHRY, CDR2 SYGVKD. The V end was cut by 0 bases, the J end by 3 bases, with 8 bases between. The CDR3 is made up of 14 amino acids. The CDR3 nucleotides are TGTGCCATCAGTGAGTCCGAAAGGGACTATGGCTACACCTTC. It yields the protein CAISESERDYGYTF.

This clonotype has a count of ten or more. The CDR3 DNA sequence: TGCGCCAGCAGCCAAGAGGTGACAGGCGAACAGCCCCAGCATTTT. Translated, it gives CASSQEVTGEQPQHF. This sequence joins TRBV4-1 and TRBJ1-5, with D possibly matching TRBD1 (6 bases). Trimming stripped 0 bases from V and 7 bases from J, with 13 bases between. CDR3 size: 15 residues. The germline gives CDR1 MGHRA, CDR2 YSYEKL.

This clonotype was observed a few times. The chain recombines TRBV7-9 with TRBJ1-4; TRBD1 agrees at 7 bases. With V trimmed by 5 bases and J by 8 bases, 11 bases remained unmatched. Germline CDR1 and CDR2: SEHNR and FQNEAQ (reference sequence). The CDR3 contains 15 residues. CDR3 sequence: CASSPLDREREKLFF. DNA for the CDR3: TGTGCCAGCAGCCCGCTTGACAGGGAGCGCGAAAAACTGTTTTTT. The full variable domain, completed using reference TRBV7-9 and TRBJ1-4, is DTGVSQNPRHKITKRGQNVTFRCDPISEHNRLYWYRQTLGQGPEFLTYFQNEAQLEKSRLLSDRFSAERPKGSFSTLEIQRTEQGDSAMYLCASSPLDREREKLFFGSGTQLSVL.

The sample holds a few counts of this clonotype. V is TRBV9 and J is TRBJ2-5; perhaps TRBD1 as D (5 bases). Trimming removed 5 bases at V and 3 bases at J, with 20 bases between. Germline V gene lookup returns CDR1 SGDLS and CDR2 YYNGEE. The CDR3 consists of 16 residues. CDR3 coding DNA: TGTGCCAGCAGTCCTCTAGAAGGGGCCAGCGAAGAGACCCAGTACTTC. This codes for CASSPLEGASEETQYF.

The chain is built from TRBV12-3 or TRBV12-4 and TRBJ1-4; TRBD1 agrees at 7 bases. This CDR3 region has 14 residues. V shed 4 bases, J shed 6 bases, and the junction held 5 bases outside the gene matches. The CDR3 DNA reads TGTGCCAGCAGTTGGGGACAGAAGGATGAAAAACTGTTTTTT. It specifies CASSWGQKDEKLFF.

This clonotype has a handful of counts. The J gene is TRBJ1-5, the V gene TRBV7-9, with 12 bases that match TRBD1. The germline gives CDR1 SEHNR, CDR2 FQNEAQ (reference sequence). The CDR3 sequence is 17 residues long. Germline trimming cut 5 bases from V and 2 bases from J; bases unmatched to any gene: 7. The CDR3 sequence is CASSGGQGAGGNQPQHF. The DNA of the CDR3 is TGTGCCAGCAGCGGGGGACAGGGGGCGGGAGGCAATCAGCCCCAGCATTTT.

This clonotype was counted between two and nine times. This sequence joins TRBV4-1 and TRBJ2-5; 9 nucleotides line up with TRBD2. Trimming took 8 bases from V and 1 from J; bases not matched to a gene: 8. This CDR3 is 15 amino acids long. The germline gives CDR1 MGHRA, CDR2 YSYEKL. CDR3 loop: CASSQSGGTQETQYF. CDR3 nucleotides: TGCGCCAGCTCGCAAAGCGGGGGGACCCAAGAGACCCAGTACTTC.

This chain links TRBV7-2 with TRBJ2-3, with TRBD2 identical over 14 bases. V dropped 6 bases and J dropped 5; count of bases not matched to a gene: 16. The CDR3 is made up of 19 amino acids. In germline, CDR1 is SGHTA, CDR2 FQGNSA. The CDR3 is CASRLHRRLAGGPGDTQYF. The CDR3 nucleotides are TGTGCCAGCAGACTACACCGCAGACTAGCGGGGGGGCCAGGAGATACGCAGTATTTT.

J is TRBJ2-1 and V is TRBV3-1; D unresolved. CDR3 length equals 12 residues. Germline-derived CDR1 and CDR2 are LGHDT and YNNKEL (reference sequence). The V and J ends lost 8 bases and 6 bases respectively, with 11 bases between them. The CDR3 reads CASSDQANEQFF. The CDR3 DNA sequence: TGTGCCAGCTCAGACCAGGCCAATGAGCAGTTCTTC.

The chain carries TRBV7-3 and TRBJ2-3, with D possibly matching TRBD2 (5 bases). CDR3 length: 16 residues. In germline, CDR1 is SGHTA, CDR2 FQGTGA. The V and J ends lost 5 bases and 6 bases respectively, with 21 bases between them. CDR3 DNA: TGTGCCAGCAGCCTCGCGACCGCGACTACCGTCGATACGCAGTATTTT. Translated: CASSLATATTVDTQYF.

A few counts support this clonotype. The rearrangement joins TRBV6-1 to TRBJ2-3, with D possibly TRBD2 on 5 matching bases. From germline, CDR1 is MNHNS and CDR2 SASEGT. This CDR3 has 15 amino acids. The V end was cut by 5 bases, the J end by 0 bases, with 12 bases between. CDR3 nucleotides: TGTGCCAGCAGTCTTAGCGTTTCTAGCACAGATACGCAGTATTTT. Protein: CASSLSVSSTDTQYF.

This clonotype appeared many times. CDR3 protein: CATQEGTSLGGELFF. DNA of the CDR3: TGTGCCACCCAAGAAGGGACTAGCTTAGGCGGGGAGCTGTTTTTT. The chain has TRBV24-1 and TRBJ2-2; the match to TRBD2 covers 9 bases. V shed 9 bases and J 7 bases; nucleotides not matched to a gene: 11. The length of the CDR3 is 15 residues. Germline V gene lookup returns CDR1 KGHDR and CDR2 SFDVKD.